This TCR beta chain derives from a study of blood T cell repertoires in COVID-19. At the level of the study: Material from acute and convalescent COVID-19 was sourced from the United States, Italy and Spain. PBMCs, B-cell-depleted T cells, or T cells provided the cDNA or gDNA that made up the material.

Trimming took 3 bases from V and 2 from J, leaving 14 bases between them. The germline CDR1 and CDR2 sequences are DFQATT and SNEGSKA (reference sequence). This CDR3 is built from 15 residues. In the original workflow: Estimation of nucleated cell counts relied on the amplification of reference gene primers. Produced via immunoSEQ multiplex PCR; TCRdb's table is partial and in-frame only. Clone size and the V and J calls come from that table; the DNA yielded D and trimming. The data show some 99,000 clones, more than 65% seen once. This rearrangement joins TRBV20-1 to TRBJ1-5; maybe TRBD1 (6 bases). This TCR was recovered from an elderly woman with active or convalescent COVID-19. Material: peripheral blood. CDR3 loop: CSASLGAQGNQPQHF. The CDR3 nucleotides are TGCAGTGCTAGTTTGGGGGCTCAAGGCAATCAGCCCCAGCATTTT.